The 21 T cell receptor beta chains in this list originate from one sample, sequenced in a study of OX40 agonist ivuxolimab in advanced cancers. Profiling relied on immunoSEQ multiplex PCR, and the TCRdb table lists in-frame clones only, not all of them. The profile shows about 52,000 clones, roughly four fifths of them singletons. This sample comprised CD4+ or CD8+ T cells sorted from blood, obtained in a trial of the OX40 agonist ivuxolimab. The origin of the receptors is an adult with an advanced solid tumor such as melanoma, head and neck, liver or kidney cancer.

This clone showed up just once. The CDR3 sequence is CASSYEDPKPGNTIYF. As DNA, the CDR3 is TGTGCCAGCAGTTACGAGGACCCCAAACCCGGAAACACCATATATTTT. This chain uses TRBV6-5 with TRBJ1-3; D call uncertain. Looked up from germline, CDR1 is MNHEY and CDR2 is SVGAGI. CDR3 length: 16 amino acids. The V end lost 2 bases, the J end lost 4 bases, and 15 bases lay between the germline ends.

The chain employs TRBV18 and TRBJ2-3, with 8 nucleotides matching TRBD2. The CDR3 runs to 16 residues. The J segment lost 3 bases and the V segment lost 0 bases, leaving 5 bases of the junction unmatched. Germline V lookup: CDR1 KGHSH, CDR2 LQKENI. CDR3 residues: CASSPPGGGGTDTQYF. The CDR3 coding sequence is TGTGCCAGCTCACCACCCGGGGGGGGAGGAACAGATACGCAGTATTTT.

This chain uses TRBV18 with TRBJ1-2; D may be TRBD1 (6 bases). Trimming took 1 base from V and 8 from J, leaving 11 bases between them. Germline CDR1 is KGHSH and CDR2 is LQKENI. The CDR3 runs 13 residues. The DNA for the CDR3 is TGTGCCAGCTCACCACGAAAGGGGGACGGCTACACCTTC. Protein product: CASSPRKGDGYTF. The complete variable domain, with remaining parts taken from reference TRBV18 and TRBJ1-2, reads NAGVMQNPRHLVRRRGQEARLRCSPMKGHSHVYWYRQLPEEGLKFMVYLQKENIIDESGMPKERFSAEFPKEGPSILRIQQVVRGDSAAYFCASSPRKGDGYTFGSGTRLTVV.

The CDR3 nucleotides read TGTGCCAGCAGAGGCGACATCACAGCGTCCCATCAGCCCCAGCATTTT. Residues: CASRGDITASHQPQHF. The chain joins TRBV2 to TRBJ1-5, with D unclear. The length of the CDR3 is 16 residues. V was pared by 6 bases and J by 5 bases, with 20 bases between. Germline V lookup: CDR1 SNHLY, CDR2 FYNNEI.

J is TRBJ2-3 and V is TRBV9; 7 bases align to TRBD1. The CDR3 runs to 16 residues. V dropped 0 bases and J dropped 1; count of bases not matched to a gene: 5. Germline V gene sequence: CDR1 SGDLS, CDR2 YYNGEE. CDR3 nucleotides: TGTGCCAGCAGCGTAGAACAGGGGCGCGGCACAGATACGCAGTATTTT. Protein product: CASSVEQGRGTDTQYF.

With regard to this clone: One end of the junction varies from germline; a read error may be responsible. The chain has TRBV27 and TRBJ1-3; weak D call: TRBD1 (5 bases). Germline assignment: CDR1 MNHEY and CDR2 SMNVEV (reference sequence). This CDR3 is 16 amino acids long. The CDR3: CAGSWTFKSSGNTIYF. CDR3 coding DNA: TGTGCCGGCAGTTGGACATTTAAATCCTCTGGAAACACCATATATTTT.

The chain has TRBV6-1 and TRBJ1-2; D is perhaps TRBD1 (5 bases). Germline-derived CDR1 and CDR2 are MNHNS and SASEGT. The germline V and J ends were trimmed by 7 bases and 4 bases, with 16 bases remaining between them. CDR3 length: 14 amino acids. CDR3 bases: TGTGCCAGCACCAATCCCGCCAGGGCCTATGGCTACACCTTC. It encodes CASTNPARAYGYTF.

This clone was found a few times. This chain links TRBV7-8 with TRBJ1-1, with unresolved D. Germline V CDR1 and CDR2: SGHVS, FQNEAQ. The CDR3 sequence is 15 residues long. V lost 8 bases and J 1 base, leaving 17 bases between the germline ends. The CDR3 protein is CASGPGFGPNTEAFF. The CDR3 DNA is TGTGCCAGCGGCCCCGGATTTGGACCGAACACTGAAGCTTTCTTT.

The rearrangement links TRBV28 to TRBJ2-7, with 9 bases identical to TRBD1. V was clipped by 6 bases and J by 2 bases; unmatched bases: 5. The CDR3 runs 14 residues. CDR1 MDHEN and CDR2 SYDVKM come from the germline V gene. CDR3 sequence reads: CASSQGDRAYEQYF. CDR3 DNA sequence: TGTGCCAGCAGCCAGGGGGACAGGGCCTACGAGCAGTACTTC.

As DNA, the CDR3 is TGTGCCAGCAGCCCCATAGAGGCGTATTCCTACGAGCAGTACTTC. Protein product: CASSPIEAYSYEQYF. This chain connects TRBV2 to TRBJ2-7, with unresolved D. V was trimmed by 6 bases and J by 1 base, leaving 16 bases between them. Germline values: CDR1 SNHLY, CDR2 FYNNEI. The CDR3 totals 15 residues.

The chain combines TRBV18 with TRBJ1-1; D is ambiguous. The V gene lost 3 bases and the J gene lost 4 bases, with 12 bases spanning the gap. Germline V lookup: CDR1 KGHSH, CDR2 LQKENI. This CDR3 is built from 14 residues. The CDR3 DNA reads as TGTGCCAGCTCACCCCCAGGTAGAACCACTGAAGCTTTCTTT. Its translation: CASSPPGRTTEAFF.

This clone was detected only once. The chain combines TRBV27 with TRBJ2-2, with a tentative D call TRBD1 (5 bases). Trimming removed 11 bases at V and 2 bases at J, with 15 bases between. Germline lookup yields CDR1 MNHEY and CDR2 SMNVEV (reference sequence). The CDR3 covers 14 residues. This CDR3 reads CAAGRTGNTGELFF. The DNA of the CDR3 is TGTGCCGCCGGTCGCACAGGCAACACCGGGGAGCTGTTTTTT.

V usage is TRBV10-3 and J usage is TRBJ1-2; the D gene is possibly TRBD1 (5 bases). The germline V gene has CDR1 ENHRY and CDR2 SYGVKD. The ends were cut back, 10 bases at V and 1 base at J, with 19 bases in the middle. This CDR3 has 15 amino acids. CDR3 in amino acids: CASTRALADNYGYTF. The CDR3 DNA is TGTGCCAGCACCAGGGCCCTCGCTGATAACTATGGCTACACCTTC.

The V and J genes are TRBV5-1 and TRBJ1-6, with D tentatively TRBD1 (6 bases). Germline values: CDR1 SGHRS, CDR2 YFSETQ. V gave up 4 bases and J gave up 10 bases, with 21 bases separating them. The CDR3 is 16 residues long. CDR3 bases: TGCGCCAGCAGCCCGGGGGGGGGCCCCCCGGAATCACCCCTCCACTTT. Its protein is CASSPGGGPPESPLHF.

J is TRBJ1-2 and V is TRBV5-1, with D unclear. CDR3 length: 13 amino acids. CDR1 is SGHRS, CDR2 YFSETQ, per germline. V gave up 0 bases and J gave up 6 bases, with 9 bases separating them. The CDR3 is CASSLAVENGYTF. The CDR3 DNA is TGCGCCAGCAGCTTGGCTGTGGAAAATGGCTACACCTTC.

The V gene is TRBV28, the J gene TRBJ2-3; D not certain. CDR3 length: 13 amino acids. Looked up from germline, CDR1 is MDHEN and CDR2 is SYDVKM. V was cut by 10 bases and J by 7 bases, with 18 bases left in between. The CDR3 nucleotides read TGTGCCATTAGTTTGGCTGAAGGATATACGCAGTATTTT. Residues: CAISLAEGYTQYF.

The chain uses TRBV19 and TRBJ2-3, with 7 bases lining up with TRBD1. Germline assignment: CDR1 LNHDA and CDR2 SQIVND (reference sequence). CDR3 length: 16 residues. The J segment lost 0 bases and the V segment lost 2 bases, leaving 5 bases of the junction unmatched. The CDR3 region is CASSILQGSSTDTQYF. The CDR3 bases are TGTGCCAGTAGTATATTACAGGGGAGCAGCACAGATACGCAGTATTTT.

This CDR3 is CASIGQAYGYTF. CDR3 sequence (DNA): TGTGCCAGCATAGGACAGGCCTATGGCTACACCTTC. V is TRBV6-5 and J is TRBJ1-2; TRBD1 matches 7 bases. This CDR3 contains 12 residues. Trimming took 7 bases from V and 4 from J; bases not matched to a gene: 3. Germline V CDR1 and CDR2: MNHEY, SVGAGI.

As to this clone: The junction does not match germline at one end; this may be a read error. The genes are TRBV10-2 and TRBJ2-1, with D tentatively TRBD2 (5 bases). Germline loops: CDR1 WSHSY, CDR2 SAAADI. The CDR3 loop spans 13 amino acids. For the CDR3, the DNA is TGCGCCAGCAGTGGAGGGTCTTTGGTCGGCGCCGTCTTC. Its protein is CASSGGSLVGAVF.

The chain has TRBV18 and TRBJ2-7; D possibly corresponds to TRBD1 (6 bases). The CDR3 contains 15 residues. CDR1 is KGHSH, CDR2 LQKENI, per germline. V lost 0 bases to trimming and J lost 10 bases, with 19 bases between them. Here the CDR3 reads CASSPPMGRGTFQYF. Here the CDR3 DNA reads TGTGCCAGCTCACCACCGATGGGCAGGGGAACATTTCAGTACTTC.

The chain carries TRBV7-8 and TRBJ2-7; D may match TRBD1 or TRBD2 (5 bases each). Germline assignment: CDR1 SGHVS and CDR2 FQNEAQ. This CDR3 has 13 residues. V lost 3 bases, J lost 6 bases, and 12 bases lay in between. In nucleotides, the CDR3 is TGTGCCAGCAGCTTGGGACCGACCACCGAGCAGTACTTC. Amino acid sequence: CASSLGPTTEQYF.